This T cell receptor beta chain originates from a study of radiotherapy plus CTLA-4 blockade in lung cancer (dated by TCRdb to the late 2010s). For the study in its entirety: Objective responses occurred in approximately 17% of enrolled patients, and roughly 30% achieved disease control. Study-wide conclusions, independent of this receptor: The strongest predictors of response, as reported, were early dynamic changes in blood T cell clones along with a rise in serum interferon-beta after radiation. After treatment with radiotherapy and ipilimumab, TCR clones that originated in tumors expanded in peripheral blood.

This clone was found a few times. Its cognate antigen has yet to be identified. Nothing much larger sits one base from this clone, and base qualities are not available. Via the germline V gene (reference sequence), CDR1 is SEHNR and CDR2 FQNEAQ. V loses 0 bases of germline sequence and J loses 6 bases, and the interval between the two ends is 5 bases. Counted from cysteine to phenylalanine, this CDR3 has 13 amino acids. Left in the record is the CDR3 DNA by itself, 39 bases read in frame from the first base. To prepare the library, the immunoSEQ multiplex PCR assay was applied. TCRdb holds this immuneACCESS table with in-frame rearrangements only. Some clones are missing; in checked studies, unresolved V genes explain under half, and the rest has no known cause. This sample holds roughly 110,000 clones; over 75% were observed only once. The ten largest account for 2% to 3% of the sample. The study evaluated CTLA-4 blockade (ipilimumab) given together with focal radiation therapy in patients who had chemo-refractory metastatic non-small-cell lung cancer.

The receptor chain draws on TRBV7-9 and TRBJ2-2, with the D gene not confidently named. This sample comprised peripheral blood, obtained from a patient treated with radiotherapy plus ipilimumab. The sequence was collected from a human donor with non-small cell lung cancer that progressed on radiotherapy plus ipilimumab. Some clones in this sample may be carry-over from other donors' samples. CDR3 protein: CASSLAGSGELFF. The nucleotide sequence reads TGTGCCAGCAGCTTAGCAGGGTCCGGGGAGCTGTTTTTT.